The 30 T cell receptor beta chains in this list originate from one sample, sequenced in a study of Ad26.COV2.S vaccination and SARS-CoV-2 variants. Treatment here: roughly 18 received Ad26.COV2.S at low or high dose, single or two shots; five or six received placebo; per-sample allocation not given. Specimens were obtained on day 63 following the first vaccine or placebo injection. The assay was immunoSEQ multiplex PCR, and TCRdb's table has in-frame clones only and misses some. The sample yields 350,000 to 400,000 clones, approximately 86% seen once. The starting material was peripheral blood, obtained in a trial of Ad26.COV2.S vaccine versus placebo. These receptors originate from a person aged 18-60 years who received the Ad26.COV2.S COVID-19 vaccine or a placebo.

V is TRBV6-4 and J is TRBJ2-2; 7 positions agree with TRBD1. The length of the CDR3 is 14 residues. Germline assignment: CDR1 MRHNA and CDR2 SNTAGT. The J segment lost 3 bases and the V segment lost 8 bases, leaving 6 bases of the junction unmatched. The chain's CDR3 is CASGRDSYTGELFF. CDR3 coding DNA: TGTGCCAGCGGAAGGGACAGTTACACCGGGGAGCTGTTTTTT.

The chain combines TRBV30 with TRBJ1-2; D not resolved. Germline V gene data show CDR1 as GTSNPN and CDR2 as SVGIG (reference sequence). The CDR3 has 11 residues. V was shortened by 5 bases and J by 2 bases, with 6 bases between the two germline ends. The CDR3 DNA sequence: TGTGCCTGGGCATACAACTATGGCTACACCTTC. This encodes CAWAYNYGYTF.

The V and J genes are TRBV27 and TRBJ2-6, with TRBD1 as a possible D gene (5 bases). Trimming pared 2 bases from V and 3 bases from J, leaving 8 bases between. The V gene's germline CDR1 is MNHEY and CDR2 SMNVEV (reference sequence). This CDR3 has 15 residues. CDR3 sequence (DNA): TGTGCCAGCAGTTTACTAGGGGTTGGGGCCAACGTCCTGACTTTC. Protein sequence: CASSLLGVGANVLTF.

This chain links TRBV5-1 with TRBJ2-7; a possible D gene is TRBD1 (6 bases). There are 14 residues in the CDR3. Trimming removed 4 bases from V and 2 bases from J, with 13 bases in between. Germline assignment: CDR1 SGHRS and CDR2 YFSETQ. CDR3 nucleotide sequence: TGCGCCAGCAGCCATACCTCAGGGGCCTACGAGCAGTACTTC. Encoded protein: CASSHTSGAYEQYF.

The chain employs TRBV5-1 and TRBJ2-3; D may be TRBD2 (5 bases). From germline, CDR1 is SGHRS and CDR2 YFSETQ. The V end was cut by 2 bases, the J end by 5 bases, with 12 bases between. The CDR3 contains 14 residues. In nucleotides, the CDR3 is TGCGCCAGCAGCTTATCGAGCGGCCTAGATACGCAGTATTTT. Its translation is CASSLSSGLDTQYF.

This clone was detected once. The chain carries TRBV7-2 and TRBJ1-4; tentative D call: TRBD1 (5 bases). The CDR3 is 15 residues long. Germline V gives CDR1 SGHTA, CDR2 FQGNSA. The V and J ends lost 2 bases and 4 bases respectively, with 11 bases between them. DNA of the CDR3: TGTGCCAGCAGCTTAACCCAGGGATATAATGAAAAACTGTTTTTT. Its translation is CASSLTQGYNEKLFF.

The CDR3 reads CASTKDRRASYEQYF. The CDR3 DNA sequence: TGTGCCAGCACCAAAGACCGACGAGCCTCCTACGAGCAGTACTTC. The chain joins TRBV6-5 to TRBJ2-7; D is unclear. V dropped 7 bases and J dropped 0 bases, with 16 bases sitting between them. The CDR3 runs 15 residues. Germline V gene sequence: CDR1 MNHEY, CDR2 SVGAGI.

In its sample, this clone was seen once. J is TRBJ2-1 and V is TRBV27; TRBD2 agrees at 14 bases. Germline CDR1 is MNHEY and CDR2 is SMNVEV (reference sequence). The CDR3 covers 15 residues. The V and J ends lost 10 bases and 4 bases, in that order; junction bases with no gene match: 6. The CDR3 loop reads CATGLAGEVYNEQFF. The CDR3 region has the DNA TGTGCCACGGGACTAGCGGGGGAAGTTTACAATGAGCAGTTCTTC.

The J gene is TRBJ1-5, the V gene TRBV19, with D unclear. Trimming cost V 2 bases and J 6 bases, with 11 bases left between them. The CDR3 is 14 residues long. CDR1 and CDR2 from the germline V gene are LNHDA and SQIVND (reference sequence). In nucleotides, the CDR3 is TGTGCCAGTAGTATACTGGTGGGTGGTCAGCCCCAGCATTTT. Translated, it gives CASSILVGGQPQHF. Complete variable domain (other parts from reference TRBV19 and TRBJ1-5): DGGITQSPKYLFRKEGQNVTLSCEQNLNHDAMYWYRQDPGQGLRLIYYSQIVNDFQKGDIAEGYSVSREKKESFPLTVTSAQKNPTAFYLCASSILVGGQPQHFGDGTRLSIL.

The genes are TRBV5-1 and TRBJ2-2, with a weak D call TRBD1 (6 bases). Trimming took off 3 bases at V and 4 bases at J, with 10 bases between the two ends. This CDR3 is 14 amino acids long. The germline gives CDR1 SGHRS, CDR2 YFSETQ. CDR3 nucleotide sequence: TGCGCCAGCAGCTGGACAGTGACCACCGGGGAGCTGTTTTTT. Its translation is CASSWTVTTGELFF. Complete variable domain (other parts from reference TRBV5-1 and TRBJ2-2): KAGVTQTPRYLIKTRGQQVTLSCSPISGHRSVSWYQQTPGQGLQFLFEYFSETQRNKGNFPGRFSGRQFSNSRSEMNVSTLELGDSALYLCASSWTVTTGELFFGEGSRLTVL.

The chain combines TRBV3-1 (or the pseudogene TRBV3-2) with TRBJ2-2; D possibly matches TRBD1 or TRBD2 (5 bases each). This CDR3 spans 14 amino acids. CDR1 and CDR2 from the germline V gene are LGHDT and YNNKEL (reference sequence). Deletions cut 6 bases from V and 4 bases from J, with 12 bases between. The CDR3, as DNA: TGTGCCAGCAGTCTCTCGGGGACCACCGGGGAGCTGTTTTTT. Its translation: CASSLSGTTGELFF.

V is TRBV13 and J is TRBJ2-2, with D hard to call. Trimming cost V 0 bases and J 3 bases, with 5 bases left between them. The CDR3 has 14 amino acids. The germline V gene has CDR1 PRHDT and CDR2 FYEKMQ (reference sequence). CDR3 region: CASSLGGHTGELFF. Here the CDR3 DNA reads TGTGCCAGCAGCTTAGGGGGCCACACCGGGGAGCTGTTTTTT.

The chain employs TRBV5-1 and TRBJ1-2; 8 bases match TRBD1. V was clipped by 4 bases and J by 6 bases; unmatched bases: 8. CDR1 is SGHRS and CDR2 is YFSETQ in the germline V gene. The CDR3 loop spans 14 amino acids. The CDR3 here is CASSLGTGGDGYTF. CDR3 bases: TGCGCCAGCAGCCTGGGGACAGGCGGCGATGGCTACACCTTC.

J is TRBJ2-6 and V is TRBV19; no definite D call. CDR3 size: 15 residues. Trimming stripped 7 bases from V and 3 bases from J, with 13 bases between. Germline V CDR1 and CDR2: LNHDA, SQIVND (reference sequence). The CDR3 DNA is TGTGCCAGTAAAATGTGGGGAAATGGGGCCAACGTCCTGACTTTC. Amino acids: CASKMWGNGANVLTF.

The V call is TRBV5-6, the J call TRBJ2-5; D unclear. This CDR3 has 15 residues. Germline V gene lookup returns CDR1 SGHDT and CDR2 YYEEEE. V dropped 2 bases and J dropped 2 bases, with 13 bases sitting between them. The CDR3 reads CASSFRQVGQETQYF. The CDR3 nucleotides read TGTGCCAGCAGCTTTCGTCAGGTGGGGCAAGAGACCCAGTACTTC.

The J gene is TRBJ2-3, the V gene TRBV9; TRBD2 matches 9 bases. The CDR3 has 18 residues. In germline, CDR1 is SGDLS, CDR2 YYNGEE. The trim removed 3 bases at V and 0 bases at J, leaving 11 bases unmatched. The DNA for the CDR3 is TGTGCCAGCAGCGGGGATTCAGCGGGGGGCTCTAGCACAGATACGCAGTATTTT. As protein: CASSGDSAGGSSTDTQYF.

CDR3 DNA sequence: TGTGCCAGCAGCTTAGACGGGGGTAGGGGCTACACCTTC. It codes for CASSLDGGRGYTF. The rearrangement joins TRBV7-2 to TRBJ1-2, with TRBD1 as a possible D gene (5 bases). V was clipped by 1 base and J by 8 bases, with 11 bases between them. The CDR3 loop spans 13 amino acids. From germline, CDR1 is SGHTA and CDR2 FQGNSA.

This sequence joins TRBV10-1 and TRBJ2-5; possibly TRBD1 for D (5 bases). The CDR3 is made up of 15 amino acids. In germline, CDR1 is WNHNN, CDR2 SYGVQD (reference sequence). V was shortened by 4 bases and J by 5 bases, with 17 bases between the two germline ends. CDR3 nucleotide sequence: TGCGCCAGCAGTGGTAAAAAGGGGTCGGCGGAGACCCAGTACTTC. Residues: CASSGKKGSAETQYF.

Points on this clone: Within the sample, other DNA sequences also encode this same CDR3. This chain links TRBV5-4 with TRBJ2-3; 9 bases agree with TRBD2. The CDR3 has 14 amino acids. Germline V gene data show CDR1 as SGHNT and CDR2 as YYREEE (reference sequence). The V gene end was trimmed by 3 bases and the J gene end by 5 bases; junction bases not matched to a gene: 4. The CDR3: CASSSGLAGDTQYF. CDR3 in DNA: TGTGCCAGCAGCTCGGGACTAGCTGGAGATACGCAGTATTTT.

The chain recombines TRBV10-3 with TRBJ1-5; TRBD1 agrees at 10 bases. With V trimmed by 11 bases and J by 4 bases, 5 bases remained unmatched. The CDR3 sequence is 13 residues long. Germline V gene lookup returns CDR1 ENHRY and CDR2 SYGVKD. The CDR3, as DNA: TGTGCCTCAGGGACAGGGGATAATCAGCCCCAGCATTTT. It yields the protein CASGTGDNQPQHF.

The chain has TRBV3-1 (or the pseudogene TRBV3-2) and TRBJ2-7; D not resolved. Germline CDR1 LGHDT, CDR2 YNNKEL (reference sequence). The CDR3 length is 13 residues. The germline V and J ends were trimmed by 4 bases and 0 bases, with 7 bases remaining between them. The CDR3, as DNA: TGTGCCAGCAGCCTTAATCCCTCCTACGAGCAGTACTTC. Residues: CASSLNPSYEQYF.

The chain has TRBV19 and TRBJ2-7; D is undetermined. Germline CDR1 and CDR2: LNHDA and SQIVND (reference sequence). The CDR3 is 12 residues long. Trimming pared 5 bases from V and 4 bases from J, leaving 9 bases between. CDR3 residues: CASSPSGYEQYF. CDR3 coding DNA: TGTGCCAGTAGTCCATCTGGGTACGAGCAGTACTTC.

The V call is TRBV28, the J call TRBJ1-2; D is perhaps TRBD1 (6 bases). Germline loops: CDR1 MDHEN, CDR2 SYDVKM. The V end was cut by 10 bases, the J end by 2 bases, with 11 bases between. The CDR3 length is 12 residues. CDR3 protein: CATEGGNYGYTF. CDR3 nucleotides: TGTGCCACCGAGGGGGGAAACTATGGCTACACCTTC.

CDR3 bases: TGTGCCAGCAGTTTTGGTCGAACAGATACGCAGTATTTT. Translated: CASSFGRTDTQYF. The chain has TRBV12-3 or TRBV12-4 and TRBJ2-3; D gene ambiguous. The CDR3 is 13 residues long. Trimming took 3 bases from V and 3 from J, leaving 7 bases between them.

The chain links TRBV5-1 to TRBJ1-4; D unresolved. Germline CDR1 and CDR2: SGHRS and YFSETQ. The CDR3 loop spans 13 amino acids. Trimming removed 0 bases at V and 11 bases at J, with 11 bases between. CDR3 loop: CASSLESKRKLFF. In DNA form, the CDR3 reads TGCGCCAGCAGCTTGGAGTCGAAGAGGAAACTGTTTTTT.

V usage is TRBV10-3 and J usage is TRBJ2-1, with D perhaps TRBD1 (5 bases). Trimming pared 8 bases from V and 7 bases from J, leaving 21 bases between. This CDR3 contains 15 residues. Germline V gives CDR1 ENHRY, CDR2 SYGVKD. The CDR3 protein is CAISNIGADGNEQFF. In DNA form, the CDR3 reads TGTGCCATCTCAAATATTGGGGCCGACGGGAATGAGCAGTTCTTC.

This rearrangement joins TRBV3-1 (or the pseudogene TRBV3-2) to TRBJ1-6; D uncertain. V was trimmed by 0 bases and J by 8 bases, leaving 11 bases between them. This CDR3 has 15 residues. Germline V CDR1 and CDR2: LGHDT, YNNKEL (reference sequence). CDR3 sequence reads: CASSQDYVGYSPLHF. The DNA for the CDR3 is TGTGCCAGCAGCCAAGATTACGTAGGGTATTCACCCCTCCACTTT.

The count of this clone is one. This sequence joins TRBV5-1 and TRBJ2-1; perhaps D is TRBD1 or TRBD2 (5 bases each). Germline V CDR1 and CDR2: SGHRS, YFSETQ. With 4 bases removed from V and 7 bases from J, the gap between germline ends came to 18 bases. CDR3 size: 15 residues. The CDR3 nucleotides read TGCGCCAGCAGCCCAGGCCATGCAGAGGGGAATGAGCAGTTCTTC. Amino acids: CASSPGHAEGNEQFF.

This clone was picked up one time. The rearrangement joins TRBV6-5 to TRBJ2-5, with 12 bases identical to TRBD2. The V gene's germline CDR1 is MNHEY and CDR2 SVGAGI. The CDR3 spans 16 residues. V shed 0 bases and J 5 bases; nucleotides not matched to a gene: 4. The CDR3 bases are TGTGCCAGCAGTTACTCGAAAGGACTAGCGGGGGAGACCCAGTACTTC. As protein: CASSYSKGLAGETQYF.

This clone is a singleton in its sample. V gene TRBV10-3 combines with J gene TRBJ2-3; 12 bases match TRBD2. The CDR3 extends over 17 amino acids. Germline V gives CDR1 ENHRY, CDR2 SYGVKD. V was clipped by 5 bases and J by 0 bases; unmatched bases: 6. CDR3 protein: CAISYGTSGRSTDTQYF. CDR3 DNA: TGTGCCATCAGTTACGGGACTAGCGGGCGCAGCACAGATACGCAGTATTTT.